The 18 T cell receptor beta chains listed next were all sequenced from one sample in a study of neurological immune-mediated disorders. TCRdb analysed the 5' RACE reads with MiXCR anew, one entry per CDR3 protein. The profile shows 15,000 to 20,000 distinct CDR3 sequences, over 12% of them singletons. The sequenced sample consisted of PBMCs. These receptors originate from a man aged 55 to 70 with HTLV-1-associated myelopathy (HAM/TSP).

This clonotype was counted at least ten times. The CDR3 here is CSVRPRQGRNYGYTF. The CDR3 DNA is TGCAGCGTCCGCCCTAGACAGGGACGAAACTATGGCTACACCTTC. This chain uses TRBV29-1 with TRBJ1-2; 7 bases align to TRBD1. CDR1 is SQVTM and CDR2 is ANQGSEA in the germline V gene. The length of the CDR3 is 15 residues. The trim removed 6 bases at V and 2 bases at J, leaving 12 bases unmatched. The full variable domain, rest sourced from reference TRBV29-1 and TRBJ1-2, is SAVISQKPSRDICQRGTSLTIQCQVDSQVTMMFWYRQQPGQSLTLIATANQGSEATYESGFVIDKFPISRPNLTFSTLTVSNMSPEDSSIYLCSVRPRQGRNYGYTFGSGTRLTVV.

J is TRBJ2-5 and V is TRBV20-1, with a weak D call TRBD1 (5 bases). The ends were cut back, 1 base at V and 4 bases at J, with 10 bases in the middle. Germline loops: CDR1 DFQATT, CDR2 SNEGSKA (reference sequence). The CDR3 covers 13 residues. CDR3: CSARGQDTETQYF. CDR3 coding DNA: TGCAGTGCTAGAGGTCAGGACACAGAGACCCAGTACTTC.

This clonotype rates as medium-sized. This chain links TRBV7-2 with TRBJ1-6; D is undetermined. CDR1 SGHTA and CDR2 FQGNSA come from the germline V gene. The CDR3 contains 15 residues. V lost 6 bases to trimming and J lost 2 bases, with 11 bases between them. CDR3 sequence (DNA): TGTGCCAGCAGTCAGGATAACCCCTATAATTCACCCCTCCACTTT. It yields the protein CASSQDNPYNSPLHF.

This clonotype occurred many times. The chain carries TRBV20-1 and TRBJ2-1; D gene uncertain. The CDR3 extends over 13 amino acids. The V and J ends lost 0 bases and 8 bases respectively, with 11 bases between them. Germline-derived CDR1 and CDR2 are DFQATT and SNEGSKA (reference sequence). DNA of the CDR3: TGCAGTGCTAGAGATCCAAGGGCGCATGAGCAGTTCTTC. This encodes CSARDPRAHEQFF.

This clonotype appeared many times. The V gene is TRBV20-1, the J gene TRBJ2-1; D uncertain. Looked up from germline, CDR1 is DFQATT and CDR2 is SNEGSKA (reference sequence). This CDR3 has 15 amino acids. The germline V and J ends were trimmed by 2 bases and 10 bases, with 21 bases remaining between them. The CDR3 nucleotides read TGCAGTGCTAGAAAGTCGAGTGGGGTCGCACCGGAGCAGTTCTTC. Protein product: CSARKSSGVAPEQFF.

The chain couples TRBV27 to TRBJ1-2; unclear D gene. Trimming cost V 5 bases and J 6 bases, with 28 bases left between them. Looked up from germline, CDR1 is MNHEY and CDR2 is SMNVEV (reference sequence). There are 18 residues in the CDR3. CDR3: CASSGGGGSTLAVHGYTF. DNA for the CDR3: TGTGCCAGCAGTGGCGGTGGCGGCAGCACTCTGGCGGTGCATGGCTACACCTTC.

This clonotype has just a few counts. This chain joins TRBV30 and TRBJ1-5; D possibly corresponds to TRBD1 (6 bases). The CDR3 covers 16 residues. CDR1 and CDR2 (germline): GTSNPN, SVGIG (reference sequence). The germline V and J ends were trimmed by 2 bases and 1 base, with 15 bases remaining between them. The CDR3 is CAWSFTRGGSNQPQHF. The CDR3 coding sequence is TGTGCCTGGAGTTTTACACGAGGGGGGAGCAATCAGCCCCAGCATTTT.

This clonotype was recorded at least ten times. The chain carries TRBV5-5 and TRBJ1-4; D is possibly TRBD1 (5 bases). In germline, CDR1 is SGHKS, CDR2 YYEKEE (reference sequence). The V and J ends lost 0 bases and 7 bases respectively, with 13 bases between them. The CDR3 consists of 15 residues. The CDR3 region has the DNA TGTGCCAGCAGCTTGGCCTTTCGGGGCGGTGAAAAACTGTTTTTT. Protein: CASSLAFRGGEKLFF.

The sample holds many counts of this clonotype. The chain is built from TRBV5-1 and TRBJ1-1, with a tentative D call TRBD1 (6 bases). Trimming took off 5 bases at V and 5 bases at J, with 13 bases between the two ends. Per the germline V gene, CDR1 is SGHRS and CDR2 is YFSETQ. The CDR3 length is 13 residues. Written as DNA, the CDR3 is TGCGCCAGCAGGCGGACAGAAGGGACTGAAGCTTTCTTT. It specifies CASRRTEGTEAFF. Supplemented by reference TRBV5-1 and TRBJ1-1, the full variable domain reads KAGVTQTPRYLIKTRGQQVTLSCSPISGHRSVSWYQQTPGQGLQFLFEYFSETQRNKGNFPGRFSGRQFSNSRSEMNVSTLELGDSALYLCASRRTEGTEAFFGQGTRLTVV.

This clonotype appeared many times. The chain carries TRBV6-5 and TRBJ1-5, with unresolved D. This CDR3 has 15 residues. V lost 0 bases to trimming and J lost 0 bases, with 6 bases between them. The germline V gene has CDR1 MNHEY and CDR2 SVGAGI. In DNA, the CDR3 is TGTGCCAGCAGTTACTCCCGGGTTAGCAATCAGCCCCAGCATTTT. Translating gives CASSYSRVSNQPQHF.

In its sample, this clonotype is medium-sized. The chain links TRBV7-2 to TRBJ2-2, with a tentative D call TRBD2 (6 bases). The germline V gene has CDR1 SGHTA and CDR2 FQGNSA. This CDR3 comprises 18 residues. V gave up 6 bases and J gave up 3 bases, with 23 bases separating them. CDR3 region: CASRDSRDSFWDTGELFF. The CDR3 DNA reads as TGTGCCAGCAGGGATTCCCGGGACTCCTTTTGGGACACCGGGGAGCTGTTTTTT.

This clonotype showed up many times. The chain couples TRBV12-3 or TRBV12-4 to TRBJ1-5; D not certain. The germline V and J ends were trimmed by 6 bases and 9 bases, with 15 bases remaining between them. This CDR3 contains 13 residues. This chain's CDR3 is CASSLTLDRPQHF. The CDR3 DNA is TGTGCCAGCAGCTTGACTCTAGATCGGCCCCAGCATTTT.

This clonotype was observed many times. The V call is TRBV5-1, the J call TRBJ2-1; D is undetermined. Germline V CDR1 and CDR2: SGHRS, YFSETQ. The CDR3 covers 14 residues. V was trimmed by 0 bases and J by 7 bases, leaving 11 bases between them. DNA of the CDR3: TGCGCCAGCAGCTTGGGGCAGTCAGAGAATGAGCAGTTCTTC. It codes for CASSLGQSENEQFF.

This clonotype was counted at least ten times. The V and J genes are TRBV29-1 and TRBJ2-5, with D tentatively TRBD2 (6 bases). The CDR3 sequence is 11 residues long. Trimming shortened V by 4 bases and J by 3 bases, and 6 bases separated the two germline ends. The germline V gene encodes CDR1 SQVTM and CDR2 ANQGSEA. The CDR3 loop reads CSVGREETQYF. CDR3 in DNA: TGCAGCGTTGGGAGGGAAGAGACCCAGTACTTC.

At least ten counts were recorded for this clonotype. This chain links TRBV12-3 or TRBV12-4 with TRBJ2-7, with D perhaps TRBD1 (6 bases). This CDR3 has 14 amino acids. The V end lost 3 bases, the J end lost 6 bases, and 15 bases lay between the germline ends. CDR3 region: CASSFPQGTREQYF. The CDR3 DNA sequence: TGTGCCAGCAGTTTCCCCCAGGGGACGCGCGAGCAGTACTTC.

This clonotype was seen at least ten times. The chain uses TRBV12-3 or TRBV12-4 and TRBJ1-4, with D hard to call. The CDR3 spans 12 residues. The V gene lost 4 bases and the J gene lost 4 bases, with 4 bases spanning the gap. DNA for the CDR3: TGTGCCAGCAGTTCCGATAATGAAAAACTGTTTTTT. This sequence encodes CASSSDNEKLFF.

This clonotype was observed many times. The chain is built from TRBV5-1 and TRBJ2-3; D remains unclear. V was trimmed by 0 bases and J by 4 bases, leaving 3 bases between them. CDR1 and CDR2 from the germline V gene are SGHRS and YFSETQ. CDR3 length: 12 amino acids. The CDR3 DNA is TGCGCCAGCAGCTTGGAGGCAGATACGCAGTATTTT. It translates to CASSLEADTQYF.

This clonotype came up many times. The chain combines TRBV10-3 with TRBJ2-7; TRBD1 aligns across 9 bases. Germline V gene sequence: CDR1 ENHRY, CDR2 SYGVKD. The CDR3 consists of 13 residues. V trimming: 4 bases; J trimming: 4 bases; junction bases outside the gene matches: 2. In DNA form, the CDR3 reads TGTGCCATCAGTGGGGGACAGGGTTACGAGCAGTACTTC. Amino acids: CAISGGQGYEQYF.